This T cell receptor beta chain came from a study of T cell responses to AZD1222 COVID-19 vaccine. Germline V gives CDR1 MGHRA, CDR2 YSYEKL. The CDR3 extends over 13 amino acids. V lost 5 bases and J lost 1, with 9 bases in between. Method: immunoSEQ multiplex PCR; TCRdb's copy keeps in-frame clones and lacks some. Among over 120,000 clones listed, approximately 83% were seen once. Material: peripheral blood, obtained on day 0 of AZD1222 vaccination. This sequence originates from an adult in good health. The V gene is TRBV4-1, the J gene TRBJ2-7; the D is unclear. The CDR3 DNA follows: TGCGCCAGCAGCAGAGATAATTCCTACGAGCAGTACTTC. Protein product: CASSRDNSYEQYF.